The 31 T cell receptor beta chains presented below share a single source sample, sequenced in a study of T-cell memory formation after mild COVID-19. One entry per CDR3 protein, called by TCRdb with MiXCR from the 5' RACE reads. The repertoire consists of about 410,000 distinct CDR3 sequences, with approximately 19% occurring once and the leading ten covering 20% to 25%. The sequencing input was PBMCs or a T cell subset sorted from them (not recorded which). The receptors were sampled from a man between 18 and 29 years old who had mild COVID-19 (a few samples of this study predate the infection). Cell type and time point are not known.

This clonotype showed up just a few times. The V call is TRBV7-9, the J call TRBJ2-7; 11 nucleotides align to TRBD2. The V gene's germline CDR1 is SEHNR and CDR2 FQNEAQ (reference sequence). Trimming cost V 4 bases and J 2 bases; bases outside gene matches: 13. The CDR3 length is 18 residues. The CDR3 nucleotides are TGTGCCAGCAGCTCCGGCGTAGCGGGGGGGCCCCAGCCCTACGAGCAGTACGTC. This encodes CASSSGVAGGPQPYEQYV.

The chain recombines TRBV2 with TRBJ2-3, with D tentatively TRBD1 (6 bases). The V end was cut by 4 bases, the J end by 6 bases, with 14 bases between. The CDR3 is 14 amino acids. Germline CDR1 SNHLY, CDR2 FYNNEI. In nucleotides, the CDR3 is TGTGCCAGCAGTGTAAGGGGGTCGGGGGATACGCAGTATTTT. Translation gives CASSVRGSGDTQYF.

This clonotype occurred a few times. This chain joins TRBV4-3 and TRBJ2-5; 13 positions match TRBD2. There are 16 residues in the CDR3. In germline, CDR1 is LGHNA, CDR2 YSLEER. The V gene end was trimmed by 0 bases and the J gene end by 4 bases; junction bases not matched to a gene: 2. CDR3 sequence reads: CASSQDWTSGGETQYF. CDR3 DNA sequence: TGCGCCAGCAGCCAAGATTGGACTAGCGGGGGAGAGACCCAGTACTTC.

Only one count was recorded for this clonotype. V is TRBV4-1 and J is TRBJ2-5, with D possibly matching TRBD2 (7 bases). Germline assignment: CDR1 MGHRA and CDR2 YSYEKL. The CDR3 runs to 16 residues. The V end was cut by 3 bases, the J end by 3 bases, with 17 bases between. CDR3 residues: CASSQWTAGNEETQYF. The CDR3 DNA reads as TGCGCCAGCAGCCAGTGGACAGCGGGGAATGAAGAGACCCAGTACTTC.

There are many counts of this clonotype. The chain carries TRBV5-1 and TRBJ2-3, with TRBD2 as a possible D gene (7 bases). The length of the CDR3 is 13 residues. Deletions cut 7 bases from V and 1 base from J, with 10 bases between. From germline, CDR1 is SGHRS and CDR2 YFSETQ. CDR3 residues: CASGGGGTDTQYF. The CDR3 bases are TGCGCCAGCGGGGGGGGCGGCACAGATACGCAGTATTTT.

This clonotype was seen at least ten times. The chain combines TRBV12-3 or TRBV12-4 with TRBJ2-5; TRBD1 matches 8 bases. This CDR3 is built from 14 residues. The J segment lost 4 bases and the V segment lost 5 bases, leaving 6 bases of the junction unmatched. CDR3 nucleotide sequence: TGTGCCAGCAGTACAGGACAGGGAGTAGAGACCCAGTACTTC. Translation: CASSTGQGVETQYF.

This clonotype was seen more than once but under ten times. CDR3 in DNA: TGTGCCAGCAGTTACTATGAAAAACTGTTTTTT. Amino acid sequence: CASSYYEKLFF. The genes are TRBV12-3 or TRBV12-4 and TRBJ1-4, with D unclear. V shed 4 bases and J shed 6 bases, with 3 bases lying between them. The CDR3 loop spans 11 amino acids.

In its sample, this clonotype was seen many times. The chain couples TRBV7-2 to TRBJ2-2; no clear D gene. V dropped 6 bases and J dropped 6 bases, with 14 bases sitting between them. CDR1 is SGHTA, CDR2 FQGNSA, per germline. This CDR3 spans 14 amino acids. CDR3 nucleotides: TGTGCCAGCAGGTTCAGCAGTAAGGCCGGGGAGCTGTTTTTT. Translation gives CASRFSSKAGELFF.

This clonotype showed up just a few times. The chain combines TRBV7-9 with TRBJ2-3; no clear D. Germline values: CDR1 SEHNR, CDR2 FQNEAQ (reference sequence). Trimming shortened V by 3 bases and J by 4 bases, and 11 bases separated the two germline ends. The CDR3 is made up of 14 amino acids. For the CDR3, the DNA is TGTGCCAGCAGCTTCGCAGCTACGGCAGATACGCAGTATTTT. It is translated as CASSFAATADTQYF.

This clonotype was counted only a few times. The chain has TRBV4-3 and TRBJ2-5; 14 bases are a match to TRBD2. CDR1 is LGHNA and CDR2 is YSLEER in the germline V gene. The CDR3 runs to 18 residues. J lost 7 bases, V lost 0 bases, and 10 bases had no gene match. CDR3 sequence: CASSQDPPTSGGAGTQYF. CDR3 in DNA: TGCGCCAGCAGCCAAGATCCTCCGACTAGCGGGGGGGCTGGGACCCAGTACTTC.

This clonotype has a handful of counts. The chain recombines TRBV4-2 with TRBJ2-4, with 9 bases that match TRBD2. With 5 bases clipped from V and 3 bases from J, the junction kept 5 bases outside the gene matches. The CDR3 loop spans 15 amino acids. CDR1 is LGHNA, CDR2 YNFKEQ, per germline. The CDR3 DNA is TGTGCCAGCAGCTCAGCGGGGGGTTACAAAAACATTCAGTACTTC. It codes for CASSSAGGYKNIQYF.

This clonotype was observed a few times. The CDR3 DNA reads TGCGCCAGCAGTGAGTCTCAGGGTAACACTGAAGCTTTCTTT. It encodes CASSESQGNTEAFF. The rearrangement links TRBV10-2 to TRBJ1-1; tentative D call: TRBD1 (5 bases). The CDR3 totals 14 residues. Trimming removed 0 bases from V and 2 bases from J, with 7 bases in between. Germline CDR1 reads WSHSY; CDR2 reads SAAADI.

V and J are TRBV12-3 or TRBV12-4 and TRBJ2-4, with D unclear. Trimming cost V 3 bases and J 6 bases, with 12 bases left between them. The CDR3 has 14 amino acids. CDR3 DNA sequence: TGTGCCAGCAGTTTGGACGTCACGGGAAACATTCAGTACTTC. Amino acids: CASSLDVTGNIQYF.

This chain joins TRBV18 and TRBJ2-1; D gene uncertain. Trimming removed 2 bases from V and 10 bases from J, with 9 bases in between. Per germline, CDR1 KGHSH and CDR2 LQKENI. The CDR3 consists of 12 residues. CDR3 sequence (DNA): TGTGCCAGCTCACCAGTCTTACAGGAGCAGTTCTTC. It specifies CASSPVLQEQFF.

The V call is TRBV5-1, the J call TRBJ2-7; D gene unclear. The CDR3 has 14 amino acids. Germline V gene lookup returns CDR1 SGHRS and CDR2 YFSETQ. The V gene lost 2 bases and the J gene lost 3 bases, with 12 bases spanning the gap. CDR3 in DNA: TGCGCCAGCAGCTTCCGAGGACGTCTCTACGAGCAGTACTTC. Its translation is CASSFRGRLYEQYF.

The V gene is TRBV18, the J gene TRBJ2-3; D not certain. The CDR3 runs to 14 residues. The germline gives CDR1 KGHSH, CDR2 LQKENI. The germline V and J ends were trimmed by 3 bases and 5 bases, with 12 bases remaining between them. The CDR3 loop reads CASSPQESGDTQYF. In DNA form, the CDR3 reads TGTGCCAGCTCACCCCAAGAGTCGGGAGATACGCAGTATTTT.

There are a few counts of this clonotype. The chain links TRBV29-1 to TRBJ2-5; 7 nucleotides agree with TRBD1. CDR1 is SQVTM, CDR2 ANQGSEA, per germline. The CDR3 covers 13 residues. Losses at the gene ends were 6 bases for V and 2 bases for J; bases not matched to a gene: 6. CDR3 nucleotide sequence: TGCAGCGTGGCCGGGACAGTTCAAGAGACCCAGTACTTC. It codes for CSVAGTVQETQYF. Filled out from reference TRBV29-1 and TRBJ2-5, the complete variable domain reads SAVISQKPSRDICQRGTSLTIQCQVDSQVTMMFWYRQQPGQSLTLIATANQGSEATYESGFVIDKFPISRPNLTFSTLTVSNMSPEDSSIYLCSVAGTVQETQYFGPGTRLLVL.

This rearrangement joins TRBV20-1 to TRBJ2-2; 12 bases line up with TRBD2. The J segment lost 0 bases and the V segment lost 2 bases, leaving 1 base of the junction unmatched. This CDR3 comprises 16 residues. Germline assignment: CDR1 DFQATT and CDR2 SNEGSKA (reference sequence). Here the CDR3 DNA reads TGCAGTGCTAGAACTAGCGGGGGGACGAACACCGGGGAGCTGTTTTTT. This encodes CSARTSGGTNTGELFF.

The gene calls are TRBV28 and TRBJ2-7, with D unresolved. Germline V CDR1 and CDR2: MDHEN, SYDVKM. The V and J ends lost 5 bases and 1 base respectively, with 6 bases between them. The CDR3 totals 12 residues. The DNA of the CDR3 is TGTGCCAGCAGTGGACCATCCTACGAGCAGTACGTC. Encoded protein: CASSGPSYEQYV.

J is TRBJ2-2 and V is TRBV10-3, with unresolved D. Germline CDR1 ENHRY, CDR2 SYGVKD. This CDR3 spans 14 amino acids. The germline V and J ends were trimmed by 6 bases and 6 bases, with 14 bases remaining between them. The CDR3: CAIRPSGWAGELFF. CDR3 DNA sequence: TGTGCCATCAGGCCGTCGGGTTGGGCCGGGGAGCTGTTTTTT.

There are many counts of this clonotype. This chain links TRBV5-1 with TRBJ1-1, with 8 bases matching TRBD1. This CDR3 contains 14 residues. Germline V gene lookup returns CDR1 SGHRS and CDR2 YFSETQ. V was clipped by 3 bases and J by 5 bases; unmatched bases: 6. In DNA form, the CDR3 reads TGCGCCAGCAGCTCCGGACAGGGTCGGACTGAAGCTTTCTTT. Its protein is CASSSGQGRTEAFF.

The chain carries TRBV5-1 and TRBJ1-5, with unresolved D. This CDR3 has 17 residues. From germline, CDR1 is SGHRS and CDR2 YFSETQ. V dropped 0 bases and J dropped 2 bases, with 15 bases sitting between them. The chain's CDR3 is CASSLGAGEGGNQPQHF. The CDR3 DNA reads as TGCGCCAGCAGCTTGGGGGCTGGCGAGGGTGGCAATCAGCCCCAGCATTTT.

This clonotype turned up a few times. CDR3 sequence reads: CASSYGSPQDNEQFF. The DNA of the CDR3 is TGTGCCAGCAGTTACGGGTCTCCGCAGGACAATGAGCAGTTCTTC. The chain combines TRBV6-6 with TRBJ2-1; the D is unclear. From germline, CDR1 is MNHNY and CDR2 SVGAGI (reference sequence). V gave up 2 bases and J gave up 5 bases, with 13 bases separating them. The CDR3 has 15 residues.

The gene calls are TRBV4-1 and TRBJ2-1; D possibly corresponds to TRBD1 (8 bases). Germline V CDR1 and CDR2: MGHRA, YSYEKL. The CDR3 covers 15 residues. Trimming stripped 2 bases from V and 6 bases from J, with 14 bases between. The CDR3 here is CASSQPYRGGNEQFF. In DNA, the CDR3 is TGCGCCAGCAGCCAACCGTACAGGGGGGGCAATGAGCAGTTCTTC.

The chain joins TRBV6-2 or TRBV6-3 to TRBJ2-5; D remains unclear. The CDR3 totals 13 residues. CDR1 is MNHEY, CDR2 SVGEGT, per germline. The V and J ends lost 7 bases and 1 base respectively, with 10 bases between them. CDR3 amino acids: CASKSNSQETQYF. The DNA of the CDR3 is TGTGCCAGCAAAAGTAACAGCCAAGAGACCCAGTACTTC.

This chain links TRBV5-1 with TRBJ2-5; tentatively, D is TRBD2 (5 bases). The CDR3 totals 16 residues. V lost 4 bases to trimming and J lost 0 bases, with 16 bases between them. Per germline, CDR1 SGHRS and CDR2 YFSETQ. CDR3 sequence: CASSPGITIYQETQYF. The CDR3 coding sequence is TGCGCCAGCAGCCCCGGGATCACGATCTACCAAGAGACCCAGTACTTC.

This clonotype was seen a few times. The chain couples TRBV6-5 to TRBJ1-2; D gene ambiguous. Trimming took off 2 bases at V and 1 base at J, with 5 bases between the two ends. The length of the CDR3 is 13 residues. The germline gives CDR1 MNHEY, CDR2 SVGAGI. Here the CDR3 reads CASSYGLNYGYTF. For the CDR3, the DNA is TGTGCCAGCAGTTACGGGCTTAACTATGGCTACACCTTC.

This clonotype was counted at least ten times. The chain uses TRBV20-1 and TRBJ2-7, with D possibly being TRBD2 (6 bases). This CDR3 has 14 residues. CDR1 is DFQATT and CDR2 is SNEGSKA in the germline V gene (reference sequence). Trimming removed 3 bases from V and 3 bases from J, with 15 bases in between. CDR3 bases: TGCAGTGCTAGTAAGGGACTGAGGGGCTACGAGCAGTACTTC. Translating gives CSASKGLRGYEQYF.

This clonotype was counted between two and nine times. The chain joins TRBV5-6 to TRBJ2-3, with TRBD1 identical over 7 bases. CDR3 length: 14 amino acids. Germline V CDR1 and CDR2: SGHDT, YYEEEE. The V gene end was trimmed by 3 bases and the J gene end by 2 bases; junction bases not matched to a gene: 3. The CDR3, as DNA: TGTGCCAGCAGCTCAGGACAGGTCACAGATACGCAGTATTTT. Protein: CASSSGQVTDTQYF.

This CDR3 is CASSWGGRLNSPLHF. As DNA, the CDR3 is TGCGCCAGCAGCTGGGGGGGCAGGTTAAATTCACCCCTCCACTTT. This chain connects TRBV5-1 to TRBJ1-6; a possible D gene is TRBD1 (6 bases). Germline lookup yields CDR1 SGHRS and CDR2 YFSETQ. V gave up 3 bases and J gave up 7 bases, with 14 bases separating them. The length of the CDR3 is 15 residues.

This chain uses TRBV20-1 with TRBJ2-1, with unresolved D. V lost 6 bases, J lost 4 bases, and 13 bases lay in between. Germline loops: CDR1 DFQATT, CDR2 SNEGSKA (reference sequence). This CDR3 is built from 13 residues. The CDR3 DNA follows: TGCAGTGCCCGCTCCGACCGGTACAATGAGCAGTTCTTC. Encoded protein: CSARSDRYNEQFF.